A selection of T cell receptor beta chains follows, all from one sample in a study of post-analysis software for immune sequencing data. MiXCR, run by TCRdb on the PCR reads, gives a single entry per CDR3 protein. The data contain over 300,000 distinct CDR3 sequences, 30% to 45% of them singletons. Material for sequencing was blood. The receptors originated from a girl aged 10 to 17 with multiple sclerosis. The conserved cysteine and the conserved F or W are not part of the CDR3 here.

TRBJ2-1	TRBV20-1	SAGILHRGPQETQF
TRBJ2-3	TRBV20-1	SALETGGTDTQY
TRBJ1-1	TRBV9	ASSGLDRVTEAF
TRBJ2-5	TRBV5-1	ASSFGREETQY
TRBJ2-1	TRBV10-3	AAARLAGGQTYNEQF
TRBJ1-5	TRBV20-1	SARVPSYSNQPQH
TRBJ2-5	TRBV7-2	ASSLGTSTETQY
TRBJ2-6	TRBV28	AGSLRGANVLT
TRBJ2-7	TRBV3-1	ASSRSPGPSYEQY
TRBJ1-2	TRBV5-1	ASSFAGGEYGYT
.	TRBV20-1	SARDGDIGPYEQY
TRBJ1-2	TRBV5-1	ASSLGQGNLDGYT
TRBJ2-1	TRBV5-1	ASSEGTSGGSSYNEQF
TRBJ1-2	TRBV7-3	ASSRDRDGYGYT
TRBJ2-1	TRBV5-6	ASSLRQTYNEQF
TRBJ2-7	TRBV10-3	AISESDTSSSYEQY
TRBJ2-5	TRBV7-8	ASSFLQKGQY
TRBJ2-7	TRBV24-1	ATSITGGGYEQY
TRBJ1-1	TRBV6-5	ASSSGITEAF
TRBJ2-1	TRBV12-5	ASGLLGEQF
TRBJ2-1	TRBV4-2	ASSRLLAKNLIRYNEQF
TRBJ1-2	TRBV6-5	ASSPLTGDGYT
TRBJ2-7	TRBV20-1	SARVGRVDSEQY
TRBJ2-3	TRBV2	ASTTRGTDTQY
TRBJ2-2	TRBV11-2	ASRPRDSYTGELF
TRBJ2-5	TRBV6-1	ASMGNLAGQETQY
TRBJ2-7	TRBV20-1	SAREDRGQSGGSYEQY
TRBJ2-7	TRBV7-3	ASSLTSGTSYEQY
TRBJ1-4	TRBV2	ASRVTRAVNEKLF
TRBJ1-1	TRBV7-2	ASSLRYRGERTEAF
TRBJ2-7	TRBV29-1	SVLTGGYEQY
TRBJ1-2	TRBV6-1	ASSEPDYT
TRBJ2-3	TRBV4-1	ASSQETGGQDTQY
TRBJ1-4	TRBV5-1	ASSLDFRQGITNEKLF
TRBJ1-1	TRBV2	ASSETGSRNTEAF
TRBJ2-6	TRBV5-8	ASSHDRGSSGANVLT
TRBJ2-7	TRBV6-5	ASRKGTYYEQY
.	TRBV20-1	SVNPGGIYEQY
TRBJ2-7	TRBV7-6	ASSSQGRDGYSYEQY
TRBJ1-2	TRBV29-1	SALWDGYT
TRBJ2-3	TRBV9	ASSRRWGESDTQY
TRBJ1-1	TRBV29-1	SVGADQNTEAF
TRBJ2-3	TRBV12-3/TRBV12-4	ASAGRADTQY
TRBJ2-7	TRBV20-1	SALYRDYEQY
TRBJ1-5	TRBV4-1	ASSQDLKGRAINQPQH
TRBJ2-1	TRBV20-1	SARDGGGPYNEQF
TRBJ1-4	TRBV12-3/TRBV12-4	ASSSDRINEKLF
TRBJ1-5	TRBV29-1	SVGQGNYQPQH
TRBJ2-7	TRBV3-1	AGSQDGTPDYEQY
TRBJ2-3	TRBV4-3	ASSQGVTDTQY
TRBJ2-7	TRBV6-5	ASSYSGQGARYNEQY
TRBJ2-5	TRBV5-1	ASSPGLAGANTQETQY
TRBJ1-5	TRBV7-8	ASSSSVDSNQPQH